The source of this T cell receptor (beta chain) is a study of cytomegalovirus exposure and HLA in healthy donors (TCRdb year 2017). General notes on the study: An earlier analysis of approximately 640 of the donors reported 250 to 350 Gb of sequence data and more than 90 million unique TCR beta sequences from 190 million or so T cells. An early release covering just under 650 HLA-typed donors comprised 300 to 350 gigabases of sequencing data and tens of millions of unique TCR sequences. The genetic ancestry cluster associated with self-reported Caucasian donors included 81% of the approximately 410 genotyped donors. The aim of the study was to test whether cataloging public T cell receptors could identify signatures of past pathogen exposure. The study profiled the T cell repertoires of under 850 subjects by immunosequencing and related them to cytomegalovirus serostatus. Besides the first cohort of under 700 subjects, a separate validation cohort made up of over a hundred different subjects was used. To predict cytomegalovirus infection status, the study combined high-throughput TCR immunosequencing, statistical association of individual TCRs with disease status, and machine learning. To study patterns of TCR occurrence, a later analysis re-analyzed previously published TCR beta repertoires from hundreds of donors and added high-resolution HLA genotyping. In the later analysis, no new phenotypic data were used to find candidate immune exposures; instead, reliance was placed on TCR beta sequences and their occurrence across donors. An earlier analysis of 587 of the donors used high-throughput TCR beta sequencing to judge whether each TCR beta V gene segment behaved as functional or pseudogenic. Alongside the repertoire data, information on donor age, sex, ethnicity and CMV serostatus was compiled. Genome-wide SNP genotypes for about 55% of the roughly 670 donors were used in a later genetic analysis, which treated that subset as a discovery cohort. Every discovery cohort repertoire had been produced on one sequencing platform. Both class I and class II loci were covered by HLA typing, at four-digit resolution. Typing coverage varied by locus: about 629-640 donors for A, B, C, DRB1 and DQB1; roughly 560 for DQA1; more than 600 for DPA1; around 490 for DPB1. Four to six DR-DQ haplotypes were handled as single units for association and clustering, since linkage in the cohort was strong. Across about 380 genotyped donors of the cohort, an average of approximately 200,000 unique TCR beta nucleotide sequences per donor were sequenced, and 15% to 20% of those sequences were non-productive.

Library method: the immunoSEQ multiplex PCR assay. For the multiplex PCR, a mixture combining 60 forward primers for TCR Vbeta segments and 13 reverse primers for TCR Jbeta segments was used. Amplification of the CDR3 region of rearranged TCR beta genes was performed with a multiplex PCR assay on genomic DNA. On the Illumina HiSeq System, the amplified TCR beta libraries were sequenced as 87-base-pair reads. The study's own analysis went as follows. In a later analysis, 70 million to 95 million unique TCR beta chains were counted across the 666 repertoires, and roughly 11 million of these chains were shared by at least two donors. Raw reads were error-corrected and collapsed into unique sequences with a nearest-neighbor algorithm that merged closely related sequences to remove PCR and sequencing errors. CDR3 sequences were aligned to IMGT reference sequences to assign V, D and J gene segments. For a sequence to be retained, a match of at least six nucleotides to both a V gene segment and a J gene segment was required. A rearrangement was called productive if the CDR3 had no stop codons and remained in frame with V and J, and every other rearrangement was called non-productive. Following IMGT convention, CDR3 was defined as the stretch from the second conserved V-encoded cysteine to the conserved J-encoded phenylalanine. In an earlier analysis of 550 to 650 of the donors, sequences lacking an unambiguous match to a single V gene segment were excluded. An earlier analysis of under 750 of the donors called V segments functional above 56.7% productive rearrangements and segregating when the between-donor standard deviation exceeded 5%. A statistical classification framework was developed to diagnose cytomegalovirus status using the catalog of TCR beta chain sequences. V and J gene assignment, in a later analysis, came from comparing TCR nucleotide sequences with IMGT/GENE-DB human TR gene sequences. The TCRdist pipeline was used in a later analysis to assign CDR3 sequences and most-parsimonious VDJ recombination scenarios. A later analysis defined each TCR beta chain by its CDR3 amino acid sequence plus V-gene family, and excluded reads lacking a unique V-gene family. To address suspected cross-contamination and a sequencing artifact, a later analysis removed a few hundred highly shared, low-generation-probability nucleotide sequences. A later analysis calculated a clonal expansion index for each public chain from normalized within-repertoire ranks of inferred template counts. In a later analysis, generation probabilities were computed with a VDJ recombination model fitted to out-of-frame rearrangements, and the resulting probabilities were checked against IGoR. In a later analysis, hypergeometric tests were used to score TCR-TCR, TCR-HLA and TCR-CMV co-occurrence, with a repertoire-size bias correction applied to TCR pairs. A later analysis estimated false discovery rates by permuting HLA or CMV assignments 20 times. A later analysis grouped co-occurring TCRs with DBSCAN, adding TCRdist sequence similarity when clustering within HLA-allele-positive subsets. For co-occurrence clustering, repertoires with fewer than 30,000 or more than 120,000 public chains were excluded, along with 4 to 6 repertoires with anomalous nucleotide sharing. Drawn from immuneACCESS, this table holds only the in-frame rearrangements with V and J called that TCRdb kept. Clones are partly lost; checked studies trace under half to an unresolved V gene and leave the rest unexplained. V and J calls and clone size are as listed in that table; D and trimming were resolved from the DNA. This sample has about 100,000 clones in its table, and approximately 78% of those were observed once. Jointly, the top ten make up about 0.71% of the sample.

On the study overall, not on this receptor specifically: A total of 150 to 200 TCR beta chains were listed by the study as associated with cytomegalovirus. A later analysis associated about 17,000 TCR beta sequences with specific HLA alleles at a false discovery rate of 0.05. In a later genetic analysis, a missense DCLRE1C variant was associated with V-gene and J-gene trimming of TCR beta chains, and the association was replicated in an independent cohort. Several of the top co-occurrence clusters appeared to be linked to parvovirus B19, influenza, CMV and Epstein-Barr virus, according to a later analysis. Most CMV-associated TCR beta chains appeared to be HLA-restricted in a later analysis, and the HLA associations seemed to be driven largely by CMV exposure. Compared with the roughly 700-donor mean, donors in an Asian-associated ancestry cluster had fewer N-insertions in productive TCRs, according to a later genetic analysis. Assigning TCR associations to individual alleles was difficult when HLA alleles, especially DR and DQ, strongly co-occurred. In an earlier analysis of 587 of the donors, most TCR beta V segments appeared in productive rearrangements about 87% or about 30% of the time, broadly matching IMGT annotations. Correlated functional status among segregating V segments might reflect linkage disequilibrium, but an unknown experimental factor could not be ruled out. Sequencing depth was assumed to be roughly uniform across donors in the presence/absence analyses, though that assumption may not hold. The sequencing pipeline was judged likely to have produced a cluster of highly shared sequence variants as a technical artifact. A later analysis found that TCR association rates varied across HLA loci, with DRB1 alleles showing the most associated TCRs and HLA-C alleles the fewest. According to the authors, the approach could potentially be generalized to other disease states and immunological phenotypes. Because counts were too low, about 17 rarely observed V segments, including chromosome 9 orphons, were excluded from the earlier analysis of some 590 of the donors. A later analysis found that HLA-associated TCR beta chains were more clonally expanded and had lower generation probabilities than equally common non-associated chains. A further reported finding was that TCR beta sequences accurately predicted the HLA-A and HLA-B alleles for most subjects in the first cohort. CMV serostatus was the only immune exposure information available for the cohort. The cohort was sequenced for TCR beta chains only, and without alpha or paired-chain data the features that could be detected were limited. In both the original and validation cohorts, the classifier was reported to diagnose cytomegalovirus status with high specificity and sensitivity. Because HLA typing was missing for some donors at each locus, association tests included only the typed subset. In vitro tests confirmed that three of the cytomegalovirus-associated TCR beta chains recognize cytomegalovirus antigens. Most TCR sequences were seen in very few donors, while some public TCRs were found in many individuals.

In total, around 600 healthy bone marrow donors made up the cohort. All cohort members were sampled while nominally healthy, although unrecorded immune exposures were likely present. The donor was CMV seronegative and was included in the group of 352 seronegative cohort members. Every donor gave a peripheral blood sample, and the peripheral blood mononuclear cells from that sample were used for TCR beta sequencing. The Qiagen DNeasy Blood Extraction Kit was used to extract genomic DNA from the blood cell samples. Concerning this clone itself: Its cognate antigen has yet to be identified. It has no much larger one-base neighbor in the sample; base qualities were not kept.

The TCR sequence derives from a woman aged 55-69 years in good health and CMV-seronegative. Sequenced input: PBMCs.

The encoded CDR3 is CASSSLYSTGELFF. In nucleotide form, the sequence is TGTGCCAGCAGTTCCCTCTACAGCACCGGGGAGCTGTTTTTT. The chain was built from TRBV28 and TRBJ2-2; the D gene cannot be resolved reliably. V and J are truncated by 4 bases and 4 bases respectively, leaving an intervening sequence of 10 bases. CDR1 MDHEN and CDR2 SYDVKM were looked up in the germline V gene. Inclusive of the bounding cysteine and phenylalanine, the CDR3 is 14 residues long. Only the CDR3 region is kept as DNA, spanning 42 bases read in frame from base 1.